What follows describes a single TCR beta chain. TCRdb reanalysed the 5' RACE reads using MiXCR and keeps one entry per CDR3 protein. The data contain 55,000 to 65,000 distinct CDR3 sequences, around an eighth of them seen just once; the ten biggest clones take up 3.5% to 5.5%. The CDR3 loop spans 14 amino acids. The V and J ends lost 4 bases and 1 base respectively, with 10 bases between them. Germline-derived CDR1 and CDR2 are SGHTA and FQGNSA. This entry comes from a study of early T cells in non-severe SARS-CoV-2 infection. The clonotype comes from an adult who was a healthcare worker with PCR-confirmed SARS-CoV-2 infection or an uninfected control (not recorded which). Material: whole blood. This chain links TRBV7-2 with TRBJ2-5, with no clear D. Written as DNA, the CDR3 is TGTGCCAGCAGCTCAACCCGCCTCCAAGAGACCCAGTACTTC. It yields the protein CASSSTRLQETQYF.